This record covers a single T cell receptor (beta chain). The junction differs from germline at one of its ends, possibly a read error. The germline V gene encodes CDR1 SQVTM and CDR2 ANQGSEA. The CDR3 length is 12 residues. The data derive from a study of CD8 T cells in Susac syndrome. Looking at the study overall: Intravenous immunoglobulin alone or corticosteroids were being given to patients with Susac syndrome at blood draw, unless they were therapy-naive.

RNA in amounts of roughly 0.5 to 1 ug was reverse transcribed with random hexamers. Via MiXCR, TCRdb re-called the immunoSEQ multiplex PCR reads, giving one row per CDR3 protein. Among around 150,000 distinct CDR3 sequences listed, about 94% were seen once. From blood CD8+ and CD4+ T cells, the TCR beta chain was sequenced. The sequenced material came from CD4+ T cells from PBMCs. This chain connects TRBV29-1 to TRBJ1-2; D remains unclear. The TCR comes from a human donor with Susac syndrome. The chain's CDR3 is CSVYHMYYGYTF. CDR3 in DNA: TGCAGCGTTTACCACATGTACTACGGCTACACCTTC. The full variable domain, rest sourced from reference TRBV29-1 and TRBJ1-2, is SAVISQKPSRDICQRGTSLTIQCQVDSQVTMMFWYRQQPGQSLTLIATANQGSEATYESGFVIDKFPISRPNLTFSTLTVSNMSPEDSSIYLCSVYHMYYGYTFGSGTRLTVV.